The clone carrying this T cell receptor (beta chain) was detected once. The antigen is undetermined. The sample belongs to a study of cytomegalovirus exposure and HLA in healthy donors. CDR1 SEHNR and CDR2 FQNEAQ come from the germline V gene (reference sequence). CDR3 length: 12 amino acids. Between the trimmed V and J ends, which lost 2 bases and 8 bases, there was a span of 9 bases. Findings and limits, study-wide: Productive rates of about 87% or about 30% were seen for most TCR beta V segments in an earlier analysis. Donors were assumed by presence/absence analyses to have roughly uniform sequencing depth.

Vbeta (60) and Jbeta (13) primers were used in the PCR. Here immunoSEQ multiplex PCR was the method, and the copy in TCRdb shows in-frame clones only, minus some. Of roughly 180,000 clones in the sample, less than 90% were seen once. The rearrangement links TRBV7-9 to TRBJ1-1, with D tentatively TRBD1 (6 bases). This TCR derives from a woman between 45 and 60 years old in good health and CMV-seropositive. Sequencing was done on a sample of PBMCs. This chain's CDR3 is CASSLFQGEAFF. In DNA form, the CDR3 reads TGTGCCAGCAGCTTATTCCAGGGGGAAGCTTTCTTT.